The 11 T cell receptor beta chains given below trace back to one sample, sequenced in a study of response to subunit inactivated influenza vaccine. Using its own MiXCR run on the RT-PCR reads, TCRdb lists one record per CDR3 protein. The sample includes hundreds of thousands of distinct CDR3 sequences, around a sixth of them seen just once. Sample: PBMCs from blood, taken about 11 days after vaccination. Every receptor here comes from a man between 50 and 59 years old who received an inactivated influenza vaccine.

The DNA for the CDR3 is TGTGCCATCAGTGAGTCGGCCGGGGTCGAAAAACTGTTTTTT. Protein: CAISESAGVEKLFF. This rearrangement joins TRBV10-3 to TRBJ1-4; D is unclear. Germline CDR1 is ENHRY and CDR2 is SYGVKD. V lost 0 bases and J lost 8, with 10 bases in between. There are 14 residues in the CDR3.

This chain joins TRBV2 and TRBJ1-2, with a weak D call TRBD1 (6 bases). The germline CDR1 and CDR2 sequences are SNHLY and FYNNEI. CDR3 length: 15 amino acids. The V end was cut by 8 bases, the J end by 4 bases, with 20 bases between. The CDR3 DNA is TGTGCCAGCGGAACCCCACAGGGAACTAGCTATGGCTACACCTTC. It translates to CASGTPQGTSYGYTF.

This clonotype has ten or more counts. The genes are TRBV12-3 or TRBV12-4 and TRBJ2-7; the match to TRBD1 covers 8 bases. This CDR3 has 13 residues. V gave up 5 bases and J gave up 4 bases; unmatched junction bases: 4. The CDR3 protein is CASSRQGRYEQYF. In nucleotides, the CDR3 is TGTGCCAGCAGTCGACAGGGGAGATACGAGCAGTACTTC.

The chain employs TRBV12-3 or TRBV12-4 and TRBJ2-2, with 7 nucleotides matching TRBD1. This CDR3 comprises 15 residues. Trimming cost V 5 bases and J 4 bases; bases outside gene matches: 7. The CDR3 loop is CASSTRQGFTGELFF. DNA of the CDR3: TGTGCCAGCAGTACCCGACAGGGTTTCACCGGGGAGCTGTTTTTT.

This clonotype came up a few times. The chain joins TRBV5-1 to TRBJ2-5; 9 bases map to TRBD2. This CDR3 comprises 17 residues. CDR1 and CDR2 (germline): SGHRS, YFSETQ. V gave up 4 bases and J gave up 4 bases; unmatched junction bases: 14. CDR3 nucleotide sequence: TGCGCCAGCAGCGTAGGCATGAGGGCGGGAGGGCCAGAGACCCAGTACTTC. It specifies CASSVGMRAGGPETQYF.

This clonotype has only a few counts. The chain links TRBV12-3 or TRBV12-4 to TRBJ2-5; D gene ambiguous. V lost 3 bases to trimming and J lost 5 bases, with 10 bases between them. CDR3 length equals 13 residues. CDR3 sequence: CASSFASRETQYF. The CDR3 nucleotides are TGTGCCAGCAGTTTTGCCAGTAGGGAGACCCAGTACTTC.

V is TRBV30 and J is TRBJ2-5, with TRBD2 identical over 7 bases. V was pared by 0 bases and J by 4 bases, with 2 bases of the junction left unmatched. CDR3 length: 13 residues. Germline CDR1 reads GTSNPN; CDR2 reads SVGIG (reference sequence). CDR3: CAWSVAGIETQYF. For the CDR3, the DNA is TGTGCCTGGAGTGTAGCGGGGATAGAGACCCAGTACTTC.

This clonotype appeared a few times. In DNA form, the CDR3 reads TGCGCCAGCAGCTTGGTGCGGACATCAGGCAATGAGCAGTTCTTC. It translates to CASSLVRTSGNEQFF. The chain combines TRBV5-1 with TRBJ2-1, with D possibly matching TRBD1 (5 bases). V dropped 0 bases and J dropped 6 bases, with 13 bases sitting between them. CDR3 length: 15 residues. Looked up from germline, CDR1 is SGHRS and CDR2 is YFSETQ. Looking up the rest from reference TRBV5-1 and TRBJ2-1 gives the full variable domain: KAGVTQTPRYLIKTRGQQVTLSCSPISGHRSVSWYQQTPGQGLQFLFEYFSETQRNKGNFPGRFSGRQFSNSRSEMNVSTLELGDSALYLCASSLVRTSGNEQFFGPGTRLTVL.

This chain links TRBV20-1 with TRBJ2-7; 9 bases are shared with TRBD2. The CDR3 is 15 amino acids. The V segment lost 6 bases and the J segment 1 base; nucleotides outside the gene matches: 10. The germline V gene has CDR1 DFQATT and CDR2 SNEGSKA (reference sequence). The chain's CDR3 is CSAPIPLAGSYEQYF. The DNA for the CDR3 is TGCAGTGCCCCCATCCCGCTAGCGGGGTCCTACGAGCAGTACTTC.

This clonotype was seen a handful of times. The chain couples TRBV20-1 to TRBJ2-6; 11 bases line up with TRBD1. Trimming removed 0 bases from V and 3 bases from J; junction bases left unmatched: 10. Germline lookup yields CDR1 DFQATT and CDR2 SNEGSKA (reference sequence). This CDR3 comprises 19 residues. DNA of the CDR3: TGCAGTGCTAGAGATCCCAGGACAGGGGGCGGAGATGGGGCCAACGTCCTGACTTTC. Its protein product is CSARDPRTGGGDGANVLTF.

This rearrangement joins TRBV12-3 or TRBV12-4 to TRBJ1-3; tentatively, D is TRBD1 (6 bases). The CDR3 is 15 amino acids. V shed 8 bases and J shed 0 bases, with 14 bases lying between them. CDR3 loop: CASEHRDFSGNTIYF. CDR3 coding DNA: TGTGCCAGCGAACACAGGGACTTCTCTGGAAACACCATATATTTT.